The following is a T cell receptor (beta chain) sequence with its context. No antigen is known for it. The CDR3 totals 15 residues. Trimming took 7 bases from V and 3 from J, leaving 18 bases between them. Germline CDR1 and CDR2: SGHAT and FQNNGV. This record belongs to a study of siplizumab effects on memory and regulatory T cells. The study's findings and limits: Roughly 80-96% of proliferating CD4+ or CD8+ clones lacked an assignable naive or memory phenotype. Proliferating siplizumab-cultured Tregs lacked confirmed suppressive function. A minor fraction of alloreactive clones, and no more, mapped to unstimulated subsets.

The method was immunoSEQ multiplex PCR; TCRdb's version includes in-frame clones alone and lacks a portion of them. The sample has 50,000 to 75,000 clones; roughly 85% are singletons. The chain combines TRBV11-2 with TRBJ2-5, with D unclear. The specimen was memory CD4+ T cells sorted from blood. This sequence was found in a human donor in good health. CDR3 DNA: TGTGCCAGCAACATAGGATTATTAGAGAAAGAGACCCAGTACTTC. This sequence encodes CASNIGLLEKETQYF.